Described below is a single T cell receptor (beta chain) sequence and its context. There is no known antigen for this receptor. One base away there is no much larger clone; base qualities are not given. This sample stems from a study of CD8 T cells in Susac syndrome (dated by TCRdb to about 2019). Looking at the study overall: Among the sequenced Susac syndrome patients, 5 or 6 had clinically active disease and roughly 8 were in clinical remission. At blood withdrawal, Susac syndrome patients were therapy-naive, treated with corticosteroids (with IVIg additionally given to some), or treated with IVIg alone. Whether CD8+ T cell activation and differentiation in Susac syndrome was antigen driven was tested using repertoire sequencing.

Cut back by 1 base and 2 bases, the V and J ends lie 17 bases apart. CDR1 and CDR2, per the germline V gene (reference sequence), are GTSNPN and SVGIG. The CDR3 starts with the cysteine, ends with the phenylalanine, and has 16 residues. Only the CDR3 DNA stays, 48 bases, in frame from base 1. RNA was extracted with the RNeasy kit and about 0.5 to 1 ug was reverse transcribed using random hexamers. TCR beta CDR3 regions were amplified with the immunoSEQ multiplex PCR assay covering 54 Vbeta and 13 Jbeta segments. PCR amplification bias was corrected using a synthetic template baseline for primer optimization and computational correction. The original methods were these. Reads were assigned to V, D and J genes according to IMGT and analyzed in immunoSEQ Analyzer, with only productive sequences retained. Clonality was computed as one minus Shannon entropy normalized by log2 of the number of productive unique sequences. For each patient and control, public and private clones were evaluated within the 100 most prevalent clones. A clone was defined as Susac-specific if it was absent from the healthy and MS cohorts, from roughly 1,000 published viral clones and from other ImmuneACCESS disease sequences. TCRdb reprocessed the public reads (quality trimming at Q25 with fastp, clone calling with MiXCR) and kept in-frame beta chains. Entries are consolidated by CDR3 protein sequence, retaining the most common genes and DNA. What appears here as the V and J calls and clone size reflects TCRdb's work, not the paper's. In this sample the table shows roughly 190,000 distinct CDR3 sequences, nearly 97% of which occur a single time. Approximately 0.1% of the sample is held by the ten biggest clonotypes.

What the study reported, not specific to this receptor: The study acknowledged that relatively few individuals were included in the TCR sequencing and HLA analysis. The CD4+ T cell repertoire of patients with Susac syndrome showed no detectable clonal expansion.

High-throughput TCR beta sequencing profiled peripheral blood CD8+ and CD4+ T cells from healthy donors, Susac syndrome patients and multiple sclerosis patients. Susac syndrome patients met recently defined diagnostic criteria for definite or probable disease. Bulk CD8+ and CD4+ T cells were purified magnetically by negative isolation, whereas CD8+ TEMRA cells were enriched by FACS. Blood was collected in EDTA tubes and processed within 24 hours, with PBMCs isolated through density gradient centrifugation. PBMCs intended for TCR sequencing were cryopreserved in liquid nitrogen and thawed later in a water bath at 37 degrees C. A purity of at least 90% was achieved for sorted or isolated CD4+, CD8+ and CD8+ TEMRA cells.

The material sequenced was CD4+ T cells from PBMCs. The sequence came from a human donor with Susac syndrome. The rearranged segments are TRBV30 and TRBJ2-5, with the D segment identity uncertain. The DNA is as follows: TGTGCCTGGAGTGCTCGCCAGGTCCTCTCGCAAGAGACCCAGTACTTC. Its translation is CAWSARQVLSQETQYF. The entire variable domain, with the stretches around the CDR3 drawn from the reference TRBV30 and TRBJ2-5 proteins, is SQTIHQWPATLVQPVGSPLSLECTVEGTSNPNLYWYRQAAGRGLQLLFYSVGIGQISSEVPQNLSASRPQDRQFILSSKKLLLSDSGFYLCAWSARQVLSQETQYFGPGTRLLVL.